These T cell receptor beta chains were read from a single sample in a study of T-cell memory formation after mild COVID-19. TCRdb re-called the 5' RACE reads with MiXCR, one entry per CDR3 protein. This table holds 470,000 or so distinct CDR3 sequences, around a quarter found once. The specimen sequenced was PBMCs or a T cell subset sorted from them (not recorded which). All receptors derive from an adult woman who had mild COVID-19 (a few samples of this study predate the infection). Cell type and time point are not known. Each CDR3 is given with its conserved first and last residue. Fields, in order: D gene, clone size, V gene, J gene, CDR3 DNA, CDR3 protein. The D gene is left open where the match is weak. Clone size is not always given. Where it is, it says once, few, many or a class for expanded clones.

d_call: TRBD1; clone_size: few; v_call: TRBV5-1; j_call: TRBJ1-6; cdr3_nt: TGCGCCAGCAGCTCGGGACAGAATAATTCACCCCTCCACTTT; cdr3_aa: CASSSGQNNSPLHF
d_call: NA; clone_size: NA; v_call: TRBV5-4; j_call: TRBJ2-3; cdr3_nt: TGTGCCAGCAGCTTGCCACAGAACACGAATACGCAGTATTTT; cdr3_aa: CASSLPQNTNTQYF
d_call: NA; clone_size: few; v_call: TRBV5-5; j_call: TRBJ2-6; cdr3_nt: TGTGCCAGCAGCCGCTTGGTATCATCTGGGGCCAACGTCCTGACTTTC; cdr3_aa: CASSRLVSSGANVLTF
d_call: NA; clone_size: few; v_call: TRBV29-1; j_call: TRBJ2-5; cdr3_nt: TGCAGCATCTTGGGATGGGGCCGAGAGACCCAGTACTTC; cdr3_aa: CSILGWGRETQYF
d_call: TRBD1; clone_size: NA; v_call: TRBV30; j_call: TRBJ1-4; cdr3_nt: TGTGCCTGGAGTCCACAGGGGGAGAATGAAAAACTGTTTTTT; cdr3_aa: CAWSPQGENEKLFF
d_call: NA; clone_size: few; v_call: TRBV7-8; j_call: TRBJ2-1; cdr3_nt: TGTGCCAGCAGCTTCAGCCGGCGCTCCTACAATGAGCAGTTCTTC; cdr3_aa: CASSFSRRSYNEQFF
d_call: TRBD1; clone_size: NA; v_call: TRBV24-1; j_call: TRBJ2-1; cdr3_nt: TGTGCCACCAGTGATACCGACAGGGGCCCCTACAATGAGCAGTTCTTC; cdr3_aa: CATSDTDRGPYNEQFF
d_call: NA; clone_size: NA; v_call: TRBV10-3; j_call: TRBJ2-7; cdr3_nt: TGTGCCATCAGTGACTGGGATGTGGACGAGCAGTACTTC; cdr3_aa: CAISDWDVDEQYF
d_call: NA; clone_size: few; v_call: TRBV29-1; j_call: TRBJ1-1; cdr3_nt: TGCAGCGTTGAAGACTTCGGGGACACTGAAGCTTTCTTT; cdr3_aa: CSVEDFGDTEAFF
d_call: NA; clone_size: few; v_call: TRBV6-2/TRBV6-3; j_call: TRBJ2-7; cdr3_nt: TGTGCCAGCCGCCCATTACGGGGACACGAGCAGTACTTC; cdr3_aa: CASRPLRGHEQYF
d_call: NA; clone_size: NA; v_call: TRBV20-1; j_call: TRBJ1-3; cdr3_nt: TGCAGTGCTGTACGACCGGTTGAGGGAAACACCATATATTTT; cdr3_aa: CSAVRPVEGNTIYF
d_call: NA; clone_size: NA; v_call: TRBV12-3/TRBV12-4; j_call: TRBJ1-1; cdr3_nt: TGTGCCAGCACCAGATCAAAGAACACTGAAGCTTTCTTT; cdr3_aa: CASTRSKNTEAFF
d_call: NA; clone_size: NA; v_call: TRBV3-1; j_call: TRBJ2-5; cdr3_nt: TGTGCCAGCGGCTGGGGAGGGGGGGCCACAGAGACCCAGTACTTC; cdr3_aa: CASGWGGGATETQYF
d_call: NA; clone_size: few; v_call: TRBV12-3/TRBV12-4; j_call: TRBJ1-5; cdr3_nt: TGTGCCAGCAGTTGGGGTCCGGGGGCCAATCAGCCCCAGCATTTT; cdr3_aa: CASSWGPGANQPQHF
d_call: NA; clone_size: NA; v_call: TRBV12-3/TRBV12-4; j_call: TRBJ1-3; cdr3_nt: TGTGCCAGCAGCCCCCGGGGGGTTGGAAACACCATATATTTT; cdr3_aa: CASSPRGVGNTIYF
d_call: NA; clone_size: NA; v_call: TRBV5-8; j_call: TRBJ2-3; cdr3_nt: TGTGCCAGCAGCTTGCGGACCTCAGATACGCAGTATTTT; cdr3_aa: CASSLRTSDTQYF
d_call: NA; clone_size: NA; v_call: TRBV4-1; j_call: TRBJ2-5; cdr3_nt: TGCGCCAGTCAGCCATCCTGGAAAGAGACCCAGTACTTC; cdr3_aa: CASQPSWKETQYF
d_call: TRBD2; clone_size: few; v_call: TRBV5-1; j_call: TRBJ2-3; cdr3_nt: TGCGCCAGCCACGGCGGGGGAAGCACAGATACGCAGTATTTT; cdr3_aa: CASHGGGSTDTQYF
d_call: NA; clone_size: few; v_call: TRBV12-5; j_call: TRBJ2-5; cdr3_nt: TGTGCTAGTGGTTTGGGGACGCTTGTGGGAGAGACCCAGTACTTC; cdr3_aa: CASGLGTLVGETQYF
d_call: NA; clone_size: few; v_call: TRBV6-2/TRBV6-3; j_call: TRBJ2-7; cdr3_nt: TGTGCCAGCAGTTACGGGGCGCAAGGGGGCTACGAGCAGTACTTC; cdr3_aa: CASSYGAQGGYEQYF
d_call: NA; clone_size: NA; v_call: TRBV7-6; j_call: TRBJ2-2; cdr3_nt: TGTGCCAGCTCTGGCACCGGGGAGCTGTTTTTT; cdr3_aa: CASSGTGELFF
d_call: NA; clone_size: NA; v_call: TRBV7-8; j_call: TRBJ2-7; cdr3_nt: TGTGCCAGCAGCTCTTTACAGGACTCCTACGAGCAGTACTTC; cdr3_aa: CASSSLQDSYEQYF
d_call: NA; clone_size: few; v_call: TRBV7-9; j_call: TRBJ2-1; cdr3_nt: TGTGCCAGCAGCCTCCTTCCCGGGGCCCTTTACAATGAGCAGTTCTTC; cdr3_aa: CASSLLPGALYNEQFF
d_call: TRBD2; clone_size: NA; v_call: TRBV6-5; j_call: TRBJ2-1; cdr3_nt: TGTGCCAGCAGCTCCGGGACTAGCGGGAGGGGGTCGCGGGGGGAGCAGTTCTTC; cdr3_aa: CASSSGTSGRGSRGEQFF
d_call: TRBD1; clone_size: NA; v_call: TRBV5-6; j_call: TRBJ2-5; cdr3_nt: TGTGCCAGCAGCTTTTTGAGGGGACAGGAAGAGACCCAGTACTTC; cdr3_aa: CASSFLRGQEETQYF
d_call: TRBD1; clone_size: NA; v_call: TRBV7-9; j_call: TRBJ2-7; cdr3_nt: TGTGCCAGCAGCCCACAGGGGGGAAGGGTCTACGAGCAGTACTTC; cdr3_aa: CASSPQGGRVYEQYF
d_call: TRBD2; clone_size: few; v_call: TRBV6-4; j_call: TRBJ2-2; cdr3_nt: TGTGCCAGCTCGGAACTGGCGGGAGGGCCGGGCACCGGGGAGCTGTTTTTT; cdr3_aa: CASSELAGGPGTGELFF
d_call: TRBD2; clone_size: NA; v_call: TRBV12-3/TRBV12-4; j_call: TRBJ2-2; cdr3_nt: TGTGCCAGCAGCTTGACTAGCGCCGGGGAGCTGTTTTTT; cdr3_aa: CASSLTSAGELFF
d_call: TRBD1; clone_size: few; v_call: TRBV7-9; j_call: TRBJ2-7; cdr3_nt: TGTGCCAGCAGCTCCCGGGACAGGTACTACGAGCAGTACTTC; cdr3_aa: CASSSRDRYYEQYF
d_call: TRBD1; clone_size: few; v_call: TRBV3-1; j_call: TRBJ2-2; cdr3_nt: TGTGCCAGCAGCCAAGATGCGGGACAGGGGTGGTCCGGGGAGCTGTTTTTT; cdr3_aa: CASSQDAGQGWSGELFF
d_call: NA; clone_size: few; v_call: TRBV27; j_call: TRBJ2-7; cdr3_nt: TGTGCCAGCAGTTACAGGGTTTCCTACGAGCAGTACTTC; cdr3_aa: CASSYRVSYEQYF
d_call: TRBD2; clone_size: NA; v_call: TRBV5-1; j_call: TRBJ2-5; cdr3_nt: TGCGCCAGCAGCTTGGTAGCGGGAGAGGGAGAGACCCAGTACTTC; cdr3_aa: CASSLVAGEGETQYF
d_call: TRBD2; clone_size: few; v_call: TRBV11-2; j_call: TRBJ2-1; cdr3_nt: TGTGCCAGCAGCTCCGGACTAGCGGTGTACAATGAGCAGTTCTTC; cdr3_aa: CASSSGLAVYNEQFF
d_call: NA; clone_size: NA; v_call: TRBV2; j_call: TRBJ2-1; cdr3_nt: TGTGAAAAACAGAAAATTGACGACAATGAGCAGTTCTTC; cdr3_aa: CEKQKIDDNEQFF
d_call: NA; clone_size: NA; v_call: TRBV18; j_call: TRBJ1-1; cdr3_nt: TGTGCCAGCTCACCCCGAAGTGACACTGAAGCTTTCTTT; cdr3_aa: CASSPRSDTEAFF
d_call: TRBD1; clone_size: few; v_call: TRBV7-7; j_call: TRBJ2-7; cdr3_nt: TGTGCCAGCAGCTTAATAGGCAGGGGGAATTTGGGCGAGCAGTACTTC; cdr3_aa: CASSLIGRGNLGEQYF
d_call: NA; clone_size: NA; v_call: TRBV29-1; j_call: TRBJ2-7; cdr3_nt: TGCAGCGTTACGAGGGGCCTAGCGAGATCCTACGAGCAGTACTTC; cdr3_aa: CSVTRGLARSYEQYF
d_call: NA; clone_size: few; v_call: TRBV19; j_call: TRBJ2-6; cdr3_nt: TGTGCCAGCCGACCGCGCTCTGGGGCCAACGTCCTGACTTTC; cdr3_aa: CASRPRSGANVLTF
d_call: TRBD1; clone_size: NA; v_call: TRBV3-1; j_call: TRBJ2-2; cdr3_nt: TGTGCCAGCAGCCCCACAGGGGGAGTCGACACCGGGGAGCTGTTTTTT; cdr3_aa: CASSPTGGVDTGELFF
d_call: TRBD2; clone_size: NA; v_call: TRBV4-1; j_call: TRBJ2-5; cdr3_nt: TGCGCCAGCAGCCAAGCTCGGGCTAGCGGGAGTTGGCAAGAGACCCAGTACTTC; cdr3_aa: CASSQARASGSWQETQYF
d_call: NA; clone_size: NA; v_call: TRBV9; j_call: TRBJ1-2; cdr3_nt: TGTGCCAGCAGCGTAAGTCCTGGACAGAAGCTCACTAACTATGGCTACACCTTC; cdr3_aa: CASSVSPGQKLTNYGYTF
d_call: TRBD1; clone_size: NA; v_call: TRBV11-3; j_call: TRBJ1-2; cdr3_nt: TGTGCCAGCAGCCCGGGACAGGGGGTTCATGGCTACACCTTC; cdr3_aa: CASSPGQGVHGYTF
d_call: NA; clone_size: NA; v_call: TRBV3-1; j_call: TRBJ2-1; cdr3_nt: TGTGCCAGCAGCCCCAACACCGACTCCTACAATGAGCAGTTCTTC; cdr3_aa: CASSPNTDSYNEQFF
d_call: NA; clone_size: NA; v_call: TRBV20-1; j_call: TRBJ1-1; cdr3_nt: TGCAGTGCTAGAGATCTGGGGGCGAGGGCTTTCTTT; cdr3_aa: CSARDLGARAFF
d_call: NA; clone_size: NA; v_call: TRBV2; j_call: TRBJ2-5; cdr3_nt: TGTGCCAGCAGAGCCTCGGGGGGCGTACAAGAGACCCAGTACTTC; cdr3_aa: CASRASGGVQETQYF
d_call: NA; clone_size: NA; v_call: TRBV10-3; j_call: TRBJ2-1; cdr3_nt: TGTGCCATCATGATCACGGGTTCCTACAATGAGCAGTTCTTC; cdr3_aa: CAIMITGSYNEQFF
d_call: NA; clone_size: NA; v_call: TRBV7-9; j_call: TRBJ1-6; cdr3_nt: TGTGCCAGCAGCTTAGGCCCAGATAATTCACCCCTCCACTTT; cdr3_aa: CASSLGPDNSPLHF
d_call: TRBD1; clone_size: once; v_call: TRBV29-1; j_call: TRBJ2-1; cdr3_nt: TGCAGCGTCGCAGGGGGCGTGAGCTCCTACAATGAGCAGTTCTTC; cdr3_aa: CSVAGGVSSYNEQFF
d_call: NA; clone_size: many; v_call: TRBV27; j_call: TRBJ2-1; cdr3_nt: TGTGCCAGCAGTCCTTCGGGACCCAGGAGACAGTTCTTC; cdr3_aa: CASSPSGPRRQFF
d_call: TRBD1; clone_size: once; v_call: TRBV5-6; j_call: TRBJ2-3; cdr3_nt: TGTGCCAGCAGGTGGGGGACAGGAAGCACAGATACGCAGTATTTT; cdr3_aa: CASRWGTGSTDTQYF
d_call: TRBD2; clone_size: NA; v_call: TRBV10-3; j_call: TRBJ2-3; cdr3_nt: TGTGCCATCAGCAGGACTAGCGGGGGCACAGATACGCAGTATTTT; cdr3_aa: CAISRTSGGTDTQYF
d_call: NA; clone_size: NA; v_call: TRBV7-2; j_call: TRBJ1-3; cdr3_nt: TGTGCCAGCAGCTTAGAGGGAGCCTCGATTTATTTT; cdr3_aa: CASSLEGASIYF